A single T cell receptor beta chain is shown here with its context. Its antigen remains unknown. Clones were sequenced by immunoSEQ multiplex PCR, and TCRdb holds only the in-frame ones, with some missing. The sample records 80,000 or so clones, about 78% being singletons. The sample is drawn from a study of memory CD4+ T cells and cytomegalovirus serostatus. For the study at large: Healthy Belgian adult donors included about nine CMV-positive and some 23 CMV-negative people. Overall study findings and caveats: Repertoires predicted CMV serostatus with median bootstrapped AUC of approximately 0.94. Each of 65 to 75 CMV-associated TCRbeta sequences occurred in one to five individuals.

Single viable CD3+CD4+CD8-CD45RO+ cells were sorted as the memory CD4+ T cells. Serostatus was set by detecting CMV pp150, pp28, p38, p52 IgG. The CDR3 is 15 residues long. V was pared by 4 bases and J by 4 bases, with 17 bases between. In germline, CDR1 is SGHNT, CDR2 YYREEE (reference sequence). Sequencing used memory CD4+ T cells from blood. This TCR derives from an adult in good health and CMV-seropositive. The V and J genes are TRBV5-4 and TRBJ1-2; tentatively, D is TRBD1 (6 bases). The CDR3 region has the DNA TGTGCCAGCAGCCGGTCGCGCACAGGGCGCTATGGCTACACCTTC. Translated: CASSRSRTGRYGYTF.